This TCR beta chain derives from a study of beta chain features in type 1 diabetes. The isolated RNA, all of it, was reverse transcribed, so expressed TCRB transcripts were what got sequenced. Assay: immunoSEQ multiplex PCR; the TCRdb copy retains only in-frame clones and omits some. Among some 270,000 clones listed, roughly a tenth were seen once. General study points: Significant though moderate, a shortening of TCRB CDR3s appeared in all four CD4+ subsets of Type 1 diabetes patients.

This CDR3 is built from 17 residues. V lost 6 bases, J lost 2 bases, and 9 bases stayed unmatched. The germline CDR1 and CDR2 sequences are ENHRY and SYGVKD. Turning to this clone: Its antigen remains unidentified.

Source material: naive CD4+ T cells from blood. This TCR derives from a man younger than 45 with type 1 diabetes. V gene TRBV10-3 combines with J gene TRBJ2-2, with 10 positions matching TRBD1. CDR3 DNA: TGTGCCATCAGCCCAAGGGGACAGGGGTCTAACACCGGGGAGCTGTTTTTT. This encodes CAISPRGQGSNTGELFF.